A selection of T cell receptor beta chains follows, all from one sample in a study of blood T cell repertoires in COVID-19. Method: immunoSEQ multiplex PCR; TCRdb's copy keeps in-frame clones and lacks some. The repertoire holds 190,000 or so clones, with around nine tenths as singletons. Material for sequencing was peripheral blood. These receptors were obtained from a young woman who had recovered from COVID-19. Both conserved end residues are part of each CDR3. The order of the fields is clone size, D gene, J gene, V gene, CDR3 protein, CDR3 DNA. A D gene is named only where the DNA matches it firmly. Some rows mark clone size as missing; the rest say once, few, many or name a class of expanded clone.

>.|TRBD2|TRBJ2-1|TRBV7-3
CASSLGLAGRSSYNEQFF
TGTGCCAGCAGCTTAGGGCTAGCGGGACGGAGCTCCTACAATGAGCAGTTCTTC
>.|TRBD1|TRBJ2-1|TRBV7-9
CASSSPGQGGREQFF
TGTGCCAGCAGCTCGCCGGGACAGGGGGGCAGAGAGCAGTTCTTC
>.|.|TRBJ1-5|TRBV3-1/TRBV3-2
CASSQDAGGLQPQHF
TGTGCCAGCAGCCAAGATGCGGGGGGATTGCAGCCCCAGCATTTT
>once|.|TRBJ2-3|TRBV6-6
CASSYSARTRVDTQYF
TGTGCCAGCAGTTACTCGGCGCGGACAAGGGTAGATACGCAGTATTTT
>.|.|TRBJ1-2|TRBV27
CATGTPYGYTF
TGTGCCACCGGGACACCCTATGGCTACACCTTC
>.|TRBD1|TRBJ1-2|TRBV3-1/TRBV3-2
CARPWDRCVNGYTF
TGTGCCCGCCCTTGGGACAGATGCGTGAATGGCTACACCTTC
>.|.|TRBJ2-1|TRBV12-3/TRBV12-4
CASEPWARDEQFF
TGTGCCAGCGAGCCATGGGCCCGCGATGAGCAGTTCTTC
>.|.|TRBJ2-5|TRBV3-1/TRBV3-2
CASSHGGEALPETQYF
TGTGCCAGCAGCCATGGGGGCGAAGCCCTCCCAGAGACCCAGTACTTC
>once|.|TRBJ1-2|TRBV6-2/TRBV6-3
CASSYRQLLGYTF
TGTGCCAGCAGTTACAGACAGCTCCTTGGCTACACCTTC
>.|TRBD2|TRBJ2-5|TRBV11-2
CASSNLGLAGETQYF
TGTGCCAGCAGCAACTTAGGCTTAGCGGGAGAGACCCAGTACTTC
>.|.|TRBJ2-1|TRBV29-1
CSVEDWGGGNTYNEQFF
TGCAGCGTTGAAGATTGGGGGGGCGGGAATACCTACAATGAGCAGTTCTTC
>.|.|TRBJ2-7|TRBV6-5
CASRGGGLLSYEQYF
TGTGCCAGCAGAGGGGGGGGGCTCCTCTCCTACGAGCAGTACTTC
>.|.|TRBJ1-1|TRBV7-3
CASSSQGLNTEAFF
TGTGCCAGCAGCTCACAGGGCCTGAACACTGAAGCTTTCTTT
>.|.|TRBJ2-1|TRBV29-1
CSVTPTGKRPEYNEQFF
TGCAGCGTGACACCGACAGGCAAAAGACCGGAATACAATGAGCAGTTCTTC
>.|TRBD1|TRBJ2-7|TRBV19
CASSNQGVYEQYF
TGTGCCAGTAGTAATCAGGGGGTGTACGAGCAGTACTTC
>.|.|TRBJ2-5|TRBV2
CASSEGRVLETQYF
TGTGCCAGCAGTGAAGGGAGGGTTCTAGAGACCCAGTACTTC
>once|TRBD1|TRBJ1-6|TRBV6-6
CASSSDRQGLHF
TGTGCCAGCAGTTCGGACCGACAGGGGCTCCACTTT
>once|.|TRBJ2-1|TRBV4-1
CASSPTGTHEQFF
TGCGCCAGCAGCCCCACAGGGACCCATGAGCAGTTCTTC
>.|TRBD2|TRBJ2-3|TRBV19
CASSFFGSGSADTQYF
TGTGCCAGTAGTTTTTTCGGTAGCGGGAGCGCGGATACGCAGTATTTT
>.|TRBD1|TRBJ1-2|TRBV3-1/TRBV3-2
CASSSSNYRGLQGYTF
TGTGCCAGCAGCTCTTCAAACTACAGGGGTCTGCAGGGCTACACCTTC
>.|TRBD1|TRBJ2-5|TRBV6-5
CASRDRGPQETQYF
TGTGCCAGCAGGGACAGGGGACCCCAAGAGACCCAGTACTTC
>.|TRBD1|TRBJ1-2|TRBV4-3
CASSQGQGSYGYTF
TGCGCCAGCAGCCAAGGACAGGGAAGCTATGGCTACACCTTC
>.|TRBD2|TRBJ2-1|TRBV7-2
CASSFPTSDYNVEQFF
TGTGCCAGCAGCTTCCCTACTAGCGACTACAATGTTGAGCAGTTCTTC
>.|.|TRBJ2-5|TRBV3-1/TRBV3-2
CASSPSQIQETQYF
TGTGCCAGCAGCCCCTCTCAGATCCAAGAGACCCAGTACTTC
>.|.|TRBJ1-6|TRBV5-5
CASSLQATGNSPLHF
TGTGCCAGCAGCTTGCAAGCCACGGGTAATTCACCCCTCCACTTT
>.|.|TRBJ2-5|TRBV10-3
CAISEREYQETQYF
TGTGCCATCAGTGAAAGAGAGTACCAAGAGACCCAGTACTTC
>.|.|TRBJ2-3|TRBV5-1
CASSRNGFVPDTQYF
TGCGCCAGCAGCCGAAACGGGTTTGTGCCAGATACGCAGTATTTT
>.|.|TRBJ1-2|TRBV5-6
CASSGAGWDGYTF
TGTGCCAGCAGCGGCGCAGGGTGGGATGGCTACACCTTC
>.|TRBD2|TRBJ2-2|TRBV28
CASSLDSGSGELFF
TGTGCCAGCAGTTTGGATAGCGGGTCCGGGGAGCTGTTTTTT
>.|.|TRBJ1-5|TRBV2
CASSDRGRGNQPQHF
TGTGCCAGCAGTGACAGGGGAAGGGGCAATCAGCCCCAGCATTTT
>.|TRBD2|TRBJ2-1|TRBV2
CASRAGGLYNEQFF
TGTGCCAGCAGAGCGGGAGGGCTTTACAATGAGCAGTTCTTC
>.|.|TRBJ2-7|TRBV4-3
CASSQEGTVYYEQYF
TGCGCCAGCAGCCAAGAAGGAACAGTTTACTACGAGCAGTACTTC
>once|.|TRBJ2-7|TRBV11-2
CASSLAPEHYEQYF
TGTGCCAGCAGCTTAGCCCCCGAGCACTACGAGCAGTACTTC
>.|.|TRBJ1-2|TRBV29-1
CSVNREDGYTF
TGCAGCGTTAACAGGGAAGATGGCTACACCTTC
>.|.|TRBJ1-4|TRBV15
CATSRRSISAEKLFF
TGTGCCACCAGCCGCCGGAGTATCTCCGCTGAAAAACTGTTTTTT
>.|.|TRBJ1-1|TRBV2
CASTREEGTFDTEAFF
TGTGCCAGCACGAGAGAGGAAGGAACCTTTGACACTGAAGCTTTCTTT
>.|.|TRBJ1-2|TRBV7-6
CASSLFVSGNYGYTF
TGTGCCAGCAGCTTGTTCGTCAGCGGAAACTATGGCTACACCTTC